This record concerns one T cell receptor beta chain sequence. Antigen: not known. This entry belongs to a study of cytomegalovirus exposure and HLA in healthy donors. Study observations and caveats: What a later analysis reportedly showed was that an Asian-associated ancestry cluster had fewer N-insertions than the roughly 670-donor mean.

The CDR3 is 14 amino acids. V shed 1 base, J shed 6 bases, and the junction held 3 bases outside the gene matches. Germline lookup yields CDR1 MNHEY and CDR2 SMNVEV (reference sequence). In the PCR, 60 Vbeta and 13 Jbeta primers were used. Original handling: Per a later analysis, the number of unique TCR beta chains was approximately 80 million, of which 8.5 million to 11 million were shared. Assay: immunoSEQ multiplex PCR; the TCRdb copy retains only in-frame clones and omits some. V and J calls and clone size are those listed in that table; D and trimming were worked out from the DNA. Found here are about 140,000 clones, 70% to 85% of them singletons; the top ten hold roughly 2.1%.

The source is a woman aged 40 to 49 in good health and CMV-seronegative. This sequence joins TRBV27 and TRBJ2-1, with 7 positions matching TRBD2. The sample consisted of PBMCs. The CDR3 loop is CASSLWASGNEQFF. CDR3 DNA sequence: TGTGCCAGCAGTTTATGGGCTAGCGGCAATGAGCAGTTCTTC.